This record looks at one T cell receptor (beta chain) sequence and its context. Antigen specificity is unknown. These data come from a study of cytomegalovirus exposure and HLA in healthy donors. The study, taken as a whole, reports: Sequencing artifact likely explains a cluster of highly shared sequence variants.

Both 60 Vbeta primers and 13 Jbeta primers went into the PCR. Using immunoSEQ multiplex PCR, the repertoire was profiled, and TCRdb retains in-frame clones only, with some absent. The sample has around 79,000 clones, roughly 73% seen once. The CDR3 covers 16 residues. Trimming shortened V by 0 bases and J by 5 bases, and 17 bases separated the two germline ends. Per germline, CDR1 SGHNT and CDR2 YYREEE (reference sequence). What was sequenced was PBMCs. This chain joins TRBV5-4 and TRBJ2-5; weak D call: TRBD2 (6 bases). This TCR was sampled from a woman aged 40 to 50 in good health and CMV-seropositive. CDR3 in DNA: TGTGCCAGCAGCTTGGGTAGCGGAGCCTCAAGGGAGACCCAGTACTTC. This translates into CASSLGSGASRETQYF. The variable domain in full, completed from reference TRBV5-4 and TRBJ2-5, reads ETGVTQSPTHLIKTRGQQVTLRCSSQSGHNTVSWYQQALGQGPQFIFQYYREEENGRGNFPPRFSGLQFPNYSSELNVNALELDDSALYLCASSLGSGASRETQYFGPGTRLLVL.